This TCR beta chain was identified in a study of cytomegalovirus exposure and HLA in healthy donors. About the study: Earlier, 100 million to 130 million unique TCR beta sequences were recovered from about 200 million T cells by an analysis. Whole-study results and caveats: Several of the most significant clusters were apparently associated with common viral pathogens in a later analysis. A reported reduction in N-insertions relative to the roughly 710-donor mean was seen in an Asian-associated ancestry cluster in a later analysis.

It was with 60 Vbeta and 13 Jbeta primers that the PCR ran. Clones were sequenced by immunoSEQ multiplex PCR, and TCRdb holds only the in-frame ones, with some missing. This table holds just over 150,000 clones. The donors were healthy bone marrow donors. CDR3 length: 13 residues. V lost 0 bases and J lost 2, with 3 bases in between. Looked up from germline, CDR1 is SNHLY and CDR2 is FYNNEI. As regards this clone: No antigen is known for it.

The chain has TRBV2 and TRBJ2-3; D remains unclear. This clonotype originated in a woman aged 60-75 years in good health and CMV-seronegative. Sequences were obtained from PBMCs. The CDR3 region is CASSEANTDTQYF. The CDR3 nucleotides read TGTGCCAGCAGTGAAGCTAACACAGATACGCAGTATTTT.